Included here is one T cell receptor (beta chain) sequence, with context. The sample comes from a study of blood T cells in healthy people across ages. V was trimmed by 6 bases and J by 10 bases, leaving 22 bases between them. Germline V gene sequence: CDR1 SQVTM, CDR2 ANQGSEA. The CDR3 runs to 14 residues. For the second PCR, which ran for 7 to 11 cycles, a sample-barcoded 5' primer and a J-beta primer mix were used. Each sample yielded at least 2.5 million CDR3-containing paired-end reads. TCRdb processed the 5' RACE reads anew with MiXCR; each CDR3 protein has one entry. The profile shows hundreds of thousands of distinct CDR3 sequences, approximately 51% of them singletons.

The rearrangement uses TRBV29-1 and TRBJ2-1; D is possibly TRBD2 (6 bases). The sample consisted of blood. The receptor was derived from a man aged 60 to 75 in good health. CDR3 sequence (DNA): TGCAGCGTGGAGAGGGAGGAAAGCTCCTACGAGCAGTTCTTC. It codes for CSVEREESSYEQFF.